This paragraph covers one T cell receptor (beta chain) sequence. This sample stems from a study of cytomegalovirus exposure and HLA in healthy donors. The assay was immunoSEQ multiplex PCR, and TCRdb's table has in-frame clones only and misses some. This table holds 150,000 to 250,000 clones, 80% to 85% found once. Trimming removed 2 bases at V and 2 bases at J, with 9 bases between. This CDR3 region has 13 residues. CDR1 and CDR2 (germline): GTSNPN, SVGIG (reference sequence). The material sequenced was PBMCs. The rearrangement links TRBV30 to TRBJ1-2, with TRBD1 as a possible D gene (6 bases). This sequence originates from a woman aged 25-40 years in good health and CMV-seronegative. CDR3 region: CAWSFQGNYGYTF. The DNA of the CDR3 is TGTGCCTGGAGTTTTCAGGGGAACTATGGCTACACCTTC.